The 30 T cell receptor beta chains below all came from one sample that was sequenced in a study of blood T cells in healthy people across ages (dated by TCRdb to between 2014 and 2017). The library was obtained by 5' RACE. Instrument on record: Illumina HiSeq 2500. A second PCR of about 6 to 12 cycles was run with a J-beta primer mix and a sample-barcoded 5' primer. TCRdb took the public reads, trimmed them with fastp at Q25, ran MiXCR for clone calling and kept in-frame beta chains. All rows with the same CDR3 protein become a single entry with the most common DNA and genes. The sample table records more than 650,000 distinct CDR3 sequences; 22% of these occur just once. Clones ranked in the top ten supply less than 25% of the sample. The sample was blood. Receptors originate from a man in his 70s in good health.

V and J are TRBV6-5 and TRBJ1-4; 9 nucleotides align to TRBD1. V lost 5 bases to trimming and J lost 8 bases; unmatched junction nucleotides: 9. Germline V gene sequence: CDR1 MNHEY, CDR2 SVGAGI. The CDR3 has 15 residues. CDR3 DNA sequence: TGTGCCAGCAGTCCGATACAGGGGGCAGAGGAAAAACTGTTTTTT. Translating gives CASSPIQGAEEKLFF.

DNA for the CDR3: TGTGCCAGCTCACCAACAGGGCGGCTAGAGACCCAGTACTTC. This translates into CASSPTGRLETQYF. The chain is built from TRBV18 and TRBJ2-5, with D perhaps matching TRBD1 (6 bases). Germline V gene lookup returns CDR1 KGHSH and CDR2 LQKENI. There are 14 residues in the CDR3. Trimming removed 2 bases from V and 4 bases from J, with 11 bases in between. The full variable domain, its missing parts supplied by reference TRBV18 and TRBJ2-5, is NAGVMQNPRHLVRRRGQEARLRCSPMKGHSHVYWYRQLPEEGLKFMVYLQKENIIDESGMPKERFSAEFPKEGPSILRIQQVVRGDSAAYFCASSPTGRLETQYFGPGTRLLVL.

This clonotype showed up just a few times. The chain couples TRBV20-1 to TRBJ1-4; D gene uncertain. The V gene lost 0 bases and the J gene lost 3 bases, with 11 bases spanning the gap. CDR1 is DFQATT and CDR2 is SNEGSKA in the germline V gene (reference sequence). This CDR3 is built from 15 residues. Here the CDR3 reads CSARDLVAANEKLFF. For the CDR3, the DNA is TGCAGTGCTAGAGATCTGGTGGCTGCTAATGAAAAACTGTTTTTT.

The rearrangement joins TRBV25-1 to TRBJ2-3, with D tentatively TRBD1 (5 bases). Germline lookup yields CDR1 MGHDK and CDR2 SYGVNS. Trimming removed 3 bases at V and 2 bases at J, with 15 bases between. The CDR3 totals 16 residues. The CDR3 DNA is TGTGCCAGCAGTGACCTCAGGACAACCCTCACAGATACGCAGTATTTT. It codes for CASSDLRTTLTDTQYF.

V is TRBV12-3 or TRBV12-4 and J is TRBJ1-1; a possible D gene is TRBD1 (6 bases). V was shortened by 6 bases and J by 1 base, with 12 bases between the two germline ends. The CDR3 loop spans 14 amino acids. The CDR3 region is CASRFGQTNTEAFF. CDR3 bases: TGTGCCAGCAGGTTTGGACAGACGAACACTGAAGCTTTCTTT.

This clonotype occurred a few times. This sequence joins TRBV5-1 and TRBJ2-1, with 7 bases aligning to TRBD1. With the DNA end fitting TRBJ2-7 better, the J assignment may be wrong. Germline CDR1 SGHRS, CDR2 YFSETQ. This CDR3 has 15 amino acids. The CDR3 sequence: CASSLKPDRRSEQYV. The CDR3 coding sequence is TGCGCCAGCAGCTTGAAGCCGGACAGGAGATCCGAGCAGTACGTC.

The rearrangement links TRBV6-2 or TRBV6-3 to TRBJ2-7, with TRBD1 as a possible D gene (5 bases). Germline lookup yields CDR1 MNHEY and CDR2 SVGEGT. The germline V and J ends were trimmed by 0 bases and 0 bases, with 9 bases remaining between them. The CDR3 extends over 15 amino acids. Here the CDR3 reads CASSYSNRISYEQYV. The CDR3 nucleotides are TGTGCCAGCAGTTACTCGAACAGGATCTCCTACGAGCAGTACGTC.

The V call is TRBV6-1, the J call TRBJ2-7, with TRBD2 matching 7 bases. In germline, CDR1 is MNHNS, CDR2 SASEGT. V lost 6 bases to trimming and J lost 2 bases; unmatched junction nucleotides: 13. This CDR3 region has 16 residues. CDR3 in amino acids: CASRPYRASGTYEQYF. CDR3 nucleotide sequence: TGTGCCAGCAGGCCCTACCGGGCTAGCGGCACCTACGAGCAGTACTTC.

This clonotype was found many times. The chain recombines TRBV6-5 with TRBJ2-3, with 7 bases aligning to TRBD1. Unmatched junction bases numbered 7, after V lost 5 bases and J lost 14 bases. Germline values: CDR1 MNHEY, CDR2 SVGAGI. The CDR3 spans 11 residues. The CDR3 coding sequence is TGTGCCAGCAGTCTGCAGGGGGTTCTGTATTTT. Amino acid sequence: CASSLQGVLYF.

To note about this clonotype: This sequence may be a read error, since a much larger clone differs from it by one base. This rearrangement joins TRBV12-3 or TRBV12-4 to TRBJ1-2, with 8 bases matching TRBD1. The CDR3 is made up of 13 amino acids. Trimming took 8 bases from V and 4 from J; bases not matched to a gene: 6. In DNA form, the CDR3 reads TGTGCCAGCGGAAATACAGGGGGCTATGGCTACACCTTC. It encodes CASGNTGGYGYTF.

This clonotype was picked up one time. The chain is built from TRBV14 and TRBJ2-1; 8 bases fit TRBD1. CDR3 size: 15 residues. Germline V gives CDR1 SGHDN, CDR2 FVKESK. Trimming took 4 bases from V and 1 from J; bases not matched to a gene: 3. CDR3: CASSRTGISYNEQFF. The CDR3 DNA follows: TGTGCCAGCAGCCGGACAGGGATATCCTACAATGAGCAGTTCTTC.

This clonotype was seen a handful of times. The V call is TRBV29-1, the J call TRBJ1-2; a weak D match, TRBD1 (5 bases). CDR3 length equals 13 residues. The germline V and J ends were trimmed by 4 bases and 8 bases, with 17 bases remaining between them. Germline values: CDR1 SQVTM, CDR2 ANQGSEA. This CDR3 reads CSVAAGRNVGYTF. The CDR3 DNA sequence: TGCAGCGTTGCCGCAGGGAGGAACGTGGGCTACACCTTC.

This clonotype was picked up a small number of times. V usage is TRBV29-1 and J usage is TRBJ1-1; 8 bases are a match to TRBD1. The CDR3 consists of 13 residues. Germline CDR1 reads SQVTM; CDR2 reads ANQGSEA. With V trimmed by 7 bases and J by 4 bases, 8 bases remained unmatched. The CDR3 region is CSAGQGFGTEAFF. The DNA of the CDR3 is TGCAGCGCCGGACAGGGATTCGGCACTGAAGCTTTCTTT.

The chain has TRBV4-1 and TRBJ2-3; tentative D call: TRBD2 (6 bases). CDR3 length: 16 amino acids. Germline V CDR1 and CDR2: MGHRA, YSYEKL. Trimming took off 8 bases at V and 8 bases at J, with 26 bases between the two ends. CDR3 coding DNA: TGCGCCAGCGCCCCTTCGACTAGTGATCCGATAGGTACGCAGTATTTT. It translates to CASAPSTSDPIGTQYF.

The chain has TRBV24-1 and TRBJ2-1, with D perhaps TRBD2 (5 bases). CDR1 and CDR2 from the germline V gene are KGHDR and SFDVKD. The CDR3 is 14 amino acids. V was trimmed by 6 bases and J by 5 bases, leaving 13 bases between them. The CDR3: CATSLPGTNNEQFF. The CDR3 nucleotides are TGTGCCACCAGTCTTCCGGGAACTAACAATGAGCAGTTCTTC.

This clonotype came up a few times. The chain couples TRBV7-9 to TRBJ2-1, with D perhaps TRBD2 (6 bases). Deletions cut 5 bases from V and 0 bases from J, with 14 bases between. The germline gives CDR1 SEHNR, CDR2 FQNEAQ (reference sequence). The CDR3 is 16 amino acids. Here the CDR3 reads CASSQVRGSSYNEQFF. CDR3 coding DNA: TGTGCCAGCAGCCAAGTGCGGGGAAGCTCCTACAATGAGCAGTTCTTC.

V is TRBV5-5 and J is TRBJ1-5; TRBD1 is a possible D gene (5 bases). CDR1 is SGHKS, CDR2 YYEKEE, per germline (reference sequence). The V end lost 7 bases, the J end lost 0 bases, and 8 bases lay between the germline ends. The CDR3 covers 13 residues. CDR3 in DNA: TGTGCCAGCGGGGGAAATAGCAATCAGCCCCAGCATTTT. This gives the protein CASGGNSNQPQHF.

This clonotype has only a few counts. This chain connects TRBV6-2 or TRBV6-3 to TRBJ2-1; 10 bases line up with TRBD2. The V segment lost 6 bases and the J segment 0 bases; nucleotides outside the gene matches: 17. Per germline, CDR1 MNHEY and CDR2 SVGEGT. The CDR3 spans 20 residues. The chain's CDR3 is CASSQPPGLALTSSYNEQFF. CDR3 sequence (DNA): TGTGCCAGCAGCCAACCGCCGGGACTAGCGTTAACAAGCTCCTACAATGAGCAGTTCTTC.

The chain employs TRBV6-5 and TRBJ2-1, with TRBD1 identical over 7 bases. Germline trimming cut 10 bases from V and 5 bases from J; bases unmatched to any gene: 8. The germline gives CDR1 MNHEY, CDR2 SVGAGI. There are 13 residues in the CDR3. CDR3 sequence reads: CATHRGPNNEQFF. CDR3 nucleotide sequence: TGTGCCACCCATAGGGGGCCCAACAATGAGCAGTTCTTC.

V usage is TRBV11-2 and J usage is TRBJ2-1, with 12 bases matching TRBD2. The germline V gene encodes CDR1 SGHAT and CDR2 FQNNGV. This CDR3 comprises 15 residues. Trimming took 6 bases from V and 5 from J; bases not matched to a gene: 5. The CDR3 region is CASRRTSGMNNEQFF. The CDR3 region has the DNA TGTGCCAGCAGACGGACTAGCGGGATGAACAATGAGCAGTTCTTC.

This clonotype occurred many times. This sequence joins TRBV6-5 and TRBJ2-7; possible D gene TRBD2, 5 bases. The CDR3 extends over 13 amino acids. Germline V lookup: CDR1 MNHEY, CDR2 SVGAGI. V lost 7 bases and J lost 9, with 19 bases in between. The CDR3 DNA follows: TGTGCCAGCAAGGAGGACGCGACTCCGGTGCAGTACTTC. This codes for CASKEDATPVQYF.

This clonotype was picked up a small number of times. The chain links TRBV15 to TRBJ1-1, with 8 bases that match TRBD1. Per germline, CDR1 LNHNV and CDR2 YYDKDF (reference sequence). V lost 4 bases to trimming and J lost 5 bases; unmatched junction nucleotides: 6. This CDR3 has 14 residues. CDR3 amino acids: CATSIVRGLTEAFF. As DNA, the CDR3 is TGTGCCACCAGCATAGTCAGGGGGCTTACTGAAGCTTTCTTT.

This clonotype turned up a few times. A clone one base away is much larger, so this may be a read error. The chain couples TRBV12-3 or TRBV12-4 to TRBJ1-1; maybe TRBD1 (5 bases). The CDR3 loop spans 13 amino acids. Trimming removed 3 bases at V and 3 bases at J, with 8 bases between. CDR3 loop: CASSLGEYTEAFF. CDR3 DNA: TGTGCCAGCAGTTTGGGGGAATACACTGAAGCTTTCTTT.

The chain uses TRBV3-1 and TRBJ1-3; D gene unclear. V was cut by 6 bases and J by 7 bases, with 10 bases left in between. CDR3 length: 12 residues. Germline V gene sequence: CDR1 LGHDT, CDR2 YNNKEL (reference sequence). The CDR3 here is CASRAAGNTIYF. The DNA for the CDR3 is TGTGCCAGCAGGGCAGCGGGGAACACCATATATTTT.

The chain has TRBV7-2 and TRBJ2-5; D not resolved. The J call may be faulty, since TRBJ2-7 better matches the DNA end. Germline V gene lookup returns CDR1 SGHTA and CDR2 FQGNSA. CDR3 size: 13 residues. The CDR3: CASSFNSFYEQYV. The CDR3 DNA sequence: TGTGCCAGCAGCTTCAACTCCTTCTACGAGCAGTACGTC.

The CDR3 sequence is CASILRQGKTEAFF. As DNA, the CDR3 is TGTGCCAGCATTCTACGACAGGGTAAAACTGAAGCTTTCTTT. V gene TRBV6-6 combines with J gene TRBJ1-1; 7 nucleotides agree with TRBD1. Germline V lookup: CDR1 MNHNY, CDR2 SVGAGI (reference sequence). Trimming took 7 bases from V and 5 from J; bases not matched to a gene: 10. This CDR3 has 14 residues.

In DNA form, the CDR3 reads TGCAGTGCTAGAGCTCCTACTAGCGGTCTTCCCAATGAGCAGTTCTTC. It codes for CSARAPTSGLPNEQFF. The chain combines TRBV20-1 with TRBJ2-1; 8 bases match TRBD2. The germline V gene encodes CDR1 DFQATT and CDR2 SNEGSKA (reference sequence). The V segment lost 1 base and the J segment 6 bases; nucleotides outside the gene matches: 11. The CDR3 consists of 16 residues.

The chain has TRBV7-9 and TRBJ2-3; 8 positions match TRBD2. This CDR3 has 16 residues. CDR1 SEHNR and CDR2 FQNEAQ come from the germline V gene (reference sequence). V lost 6 bases, J lost 2 bases, and 10 bases stayed unmatched. The CDR3 sequence is CASRTWRGDYTDTQYF. In DNA, the CDR3 is TGTGCCAGCAGGACGTGGCGGGGGGACTACACAGATACGCAGTATTTT.

In this sample, this clonotype turned up a few times. The chain is built from TRBV6-2 or TRBV6-3 and TRBJ1-2, with D possibly TRBD1 on 5 matching bases. V was cut by 6 bases and J by 0 bases, with 14 bases left in between. The CDR3 is 15 amino acids. Germline V gene data show CDR1 as MNHEY and CDR2 as SVGEGT. CDR3 amino acids: CASSPTGRANYGYTF. In DNA form, the CDR3 reads TGTGCCAGCAGCCCTACAGGCAGAGCTAACTATGGCTACACCTTC.

This clonotype was observed many times. In DNA form, the CDR3 reads TGCAGCGGACAGGTTGGCAATCAGCCCCAGCATTTT. Protein sequence: CSGQVGNQPQHF. V gene TRBV29-1 combines with J gene TRBJ1-5; tentatively, D is TRBD1 (6 bases). Trimming took off 7 bases at V and 2 bases at J, with 9 bases between the two ends. The CDR3 is made up of 12 amino acids. CDR1 SQVTM and CDR2 ANQGSEA come from the germline V gene.